Shown below are 16 T cell receptor beta chains from a single sample sequenced in a study of Tregs in tolerant kidney transplant recipients. This table comes from immunoSEQ multiplex PCR, and its TCRdb copy is limited to in-frame clones, with some not included. The sample has approximately 60,000 clones; about 83% are singletons. Specimen: CD4+ T cells from blood. Receptors originate from a human donor in good health.

The chain's CDR3 is CASSLGQAQHF. CDR3 DNA sequence: TGTGCCAGCAGCTTGGGACAAGCCCAGCATTTT. The rearrangement links TRBV7-2 to TRBJ1-5; perhaps TRBD1 as D (6 bases). Trimming left V 3 bases short and J 11 bases short, with 8 bases between. The CDR3 has 11 residues. Germline-derived CDR1 and CDR2 are SGHTA and FQGNSA.

The chain links TRBV5-4 to TRBJ2-2; 8 nucleotides line up with TRBD2. Germline CDR1 reads SGHNT; CDR2 reads YYREEE (reference sequence). The V segment lost 4 bases and the J segment 4 bases; nucleotides outside the gene matches: 15. CDR3 length: 18 residues. The CDR3 loop is CASSPGGLSGGPTGELFF. The CDR3 DNA reads as TGTGCCAGCAGCCCCGGGGGATTGAGCGGGGGACCCACCGGGGAGCTGTTTTTT. The full variable domain, in which reference TRBV5-4 and TRBJ2-2 provide the parts outside the CDR3, is ETGVTQSPTHLIKTRGQQVTLRCSSQSGHNTVSWYQQALGQGPQFIFQYYREEENGRGNFPPRFSGLQFPNYSSELNVNALELDDSALYLCASSPGGLSGGPTGELFFGEGSRLTVL.

This chain connects TRBV10-3 to TRBJ1-2; a possible D gene is TRBD1 (5 bases). There are 16 residues in the CDR3. CDR1 is ENHRY and CDR2 is SYGVKD in the germline V gene. V shed 2 bases and J shed 5 bases, with 18 bases lying between them. In DNA, the CDR3 is TGTGCCATCAGTGAGGGGGTATTTGGGGGTCTATATGGCTACACCTTC. It codes for CAISEGVFGGLYGYTF.

This chain connects TRBV20-1 to TRBJ1-2; 7 nucleotides agree with TRBD1. CDR3 length equals 11 residues. Looked up from germline, CDR1 is DFQATT and CDR2 is SNEGSKA (reference sequence). The trim removed 7 bases at V and 8 bases at J, leaving 7 bases unmatched. Here the CDR3 reads CSGGNRGGYTF. Written as DNA, the CDR3 is TGCAGTGGCGGAAACAGGGGCGGCTACACCTTC.

The chain joins TRBV30 to TRBJ2-4; TRBD2 is a possible D gene (6 bases). V lost 6 bases, J lost 10 bases, and 10 bases lay in between. The CDR3 covers 10 residues. CDR1 is GTSNPN, CDR2 SVGIG, per germline (reference sequence). The CDR3 here is CACGGRIQYF. In nucleotides, the CDR3 is TGTGCCTGCGGAGGGAGGATTCAGTACTTC.

The chain recombines TRBV25-1 with TRBJ1-1; possible D gene TRBD1, 6 bases. Germline CDR1 MGHDK, CDR2 SYGVNS. V was clipped by 6 bases and J by 1 base, with 15 bases between them. This CDR3 is built from 15 residues. The CDR3 loop is CASSYMGAGNTEAFF. In DNA, the CDR3 is TGTGCCAGCAGCTATATGGGGGCAGGGAACACTGAAGCTTTCTTT.

The chain uses TRBV19 and TRBJ2-3, with 8 bases lining up with TRBD2. In germline, CDR1 is LNHDA, CDR2 SQIVND (reference sequence). With V trimmed by 6 bases and J by 0 bases, 14 bases remained unmatched. The CDR3 is 18 residues long. The CDR3 reads CASSRPLVSGASTDTQYF. The CDR3 nucleotides are TGTGCCAGTAGCCGCCCCTTGGTTAGCGGGGCGAGCACAGATACGCAGTATTTT.

V and J are TRBV30 and TRBJ2-5, with unresolved D. This CDR3 has 14 residues. The germline V gene has CDR1 GTSNPN and CDR2 SVGIG (reference sequence). V was pared by 1 base and J by 1 base, with 10 bases between. CDR3 sequence (DNA): TGTGCCTGGAGTGCCCAAGTTTTCCAAGAGACCCAGTACTTC. Translated: CAWSAQVFQETQYF.

J is TRBJ2-3 and V is TRBV7-2; TRBD2 aligns across 9 bases. Per the germline V gene, CDR1 is SGHTA and CDR2 is FQGNSA. After removal of 7 bases from V and 3 bases from J, the junction contained 8 bases not matched to a gene. CDR3 length: 15 amino acids. The chain's CDR3 is CASNGREGLTDTQYF. Here the CDR3 DNA reads TGTGCCAGCAATGGGCGGGAGGGCCTGACAGATACGCAGTATTTT.

V gene TRBV7-2 combines with J gene TRBJ2-3, with D tentatively TRBD2 (7 bases). This CDR3 comprises 17 residues. Germline CDR1 SGHTA, CDR2 FQGNSA. The V end lost 5 bases, the J end lost 2 bases, and 20 bases lay between the germline ends. The CDR3 here is CASSPRGAGANTDTQYF. The CDR3 DNA sequence: TGTGCCAGCAGCCCCCGGGGGGCGGGGGCTAACACAGATACGCAGTATTTT.

The V call is TRBV7-2, the J call TRBJ2-7, with D possibly matching TRBD1 (6 bases). Germline V gene data show CDR1 as SGHTA and CDR2 as FQGNSA. V lost 5 bases, J lost 7 bases, and 18 bases lay in between. The CDR3 contains 14 residues. The CDR3 is CASSAWDPRGEQYF. CDR3 DNA: TGTGCCAGCAGCGCCTGGGACCCAAGGGGGGAGCAGTACTTC.

V gene TRBV9 combines with J gene TRBJ2-5; D assignment may be TRBD1 or TRBD2 (6 bases each). Per germline, CDR1 SGDLS and CDR2 YYNGEE. V shed 3 bases and J shed 4 bases, with 16 bases lying between them. CDR3 size: 15 residues. CDR3 residues: CASSAGGPGAETQYF. CDR3 coding DNA: TGTGCCAGCAGCGCCGGTGGACCGGGGGCAGAGACCCAGTACTTC.

The chain links TRBV2 to TRBJ2-7, with 12 positions matching TRBD2. V lost 0 bases to trimming and J lost 6 bases; unmatched junction nucleotides: 3. The germline V gene has CDR1 SNHLY and CDR2 FYNNEI. The CDR3 length is 15 residues. The CDR3 DNA reads as TGTGCCAGCAGTGAAGCGCTAGCGGGGGGGCGCGAGCAGTACTTC. This gives the protein CASSEALAGGREQYF.

The chain carries TRBV27 and TRBJ2-7, with 9 bases matching TRBD1. This CDR3 has 16 residues. Trimming cost V 4 bases and J 4 bases; bases outside gene matches: 11. Germline V gene sequence: CDR1 MNHEY, CDR2 SMNVEV (reference sequence). CDR3 in DNA: TGTGCCAGCAGTTCTTTTATCCGGACAGGGGTATACGAGCAGTACTTC. This encodes CASSSFIRTGVYEQYF.

The chain recombines TRBV5-6 with TRBJ1-2, with D unresolved. Germline CDR1 and CDR2: SGHDT and YYEEEE. The CDR3 totals 13 residues. The V end lost 4 bases, the J end lost 0 bases, and 7 bases lay between the germline ends. CDR3 bases: TGTGCCAGCAGCCGAGGAACTAACTATGGCTACACCTTC. This encodes CASSRGTNYGYTF.

Written as DNA, the CDR3 is TGTGCCAGCAGCATAGGACGGAACACCGGGGAGCTGTTTTTT. Protein product: CASSIGRNTGELFF. This chain joins TRBV7-2 and TRBJ2-2, with no clear D. V lost 5 bases and J 1 base, leaving 8 bases between the germline ends. Germline V gives CDR1 SGHTA, CDR2 FQGNSA. This CDR3 region has 14 residues.